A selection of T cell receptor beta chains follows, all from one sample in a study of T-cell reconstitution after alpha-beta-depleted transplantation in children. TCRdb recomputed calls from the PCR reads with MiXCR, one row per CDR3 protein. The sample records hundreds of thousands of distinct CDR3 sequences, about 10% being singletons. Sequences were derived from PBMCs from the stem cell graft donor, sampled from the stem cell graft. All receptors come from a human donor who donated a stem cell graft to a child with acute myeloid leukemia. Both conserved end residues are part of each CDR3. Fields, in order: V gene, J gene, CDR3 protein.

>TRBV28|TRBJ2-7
CASSLTGGDYEQYF
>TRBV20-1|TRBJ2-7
CSARLQGDRERKQYF
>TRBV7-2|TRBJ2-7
CASSREPGRYEQYF
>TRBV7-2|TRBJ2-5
CASSLAQILAGGSQETQYF
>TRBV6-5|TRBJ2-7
CASSYPTGQEISYEQYF
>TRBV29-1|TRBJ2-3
CSVAGTSESVDTQYF
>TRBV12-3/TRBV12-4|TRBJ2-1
CASSSEYNEQFF
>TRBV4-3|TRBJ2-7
CASSQDRQGGYEQYF
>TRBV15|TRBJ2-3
CATRLGVADTQYF
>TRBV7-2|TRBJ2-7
CASSSASGYYEQYF
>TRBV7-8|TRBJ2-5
CASSFRVQETQYF
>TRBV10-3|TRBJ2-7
CAISERQGGGYEQYF
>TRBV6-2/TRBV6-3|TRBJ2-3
CASSSRTSGSIKQYF
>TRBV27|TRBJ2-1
CATFPPGLAETREQFF
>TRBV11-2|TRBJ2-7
CASSLAGGKGTYEQYF
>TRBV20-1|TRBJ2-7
CSASHSGRAIYEQYF
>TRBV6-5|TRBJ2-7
CASSSHGYEQYF
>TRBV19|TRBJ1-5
CASRTVSNSNQPQHF
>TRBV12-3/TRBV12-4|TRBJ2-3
CASSLHGAGNTDTQYF
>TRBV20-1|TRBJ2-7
CSALEARGAYEQYF
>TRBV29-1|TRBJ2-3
CSVGHHLALGTDTQYF
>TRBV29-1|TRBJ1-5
CSVARDRGENQPQHF
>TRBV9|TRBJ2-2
CASSVARGGENTGELFF
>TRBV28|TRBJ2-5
CASSLLGGWETQYF
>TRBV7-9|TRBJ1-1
CASSFSGPQAFF
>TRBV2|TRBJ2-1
CASLFGTSGINEQFF
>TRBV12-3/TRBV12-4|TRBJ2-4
CASSSATDRFIGKNIQYF
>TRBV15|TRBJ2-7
CATSRDRSAVLGVSRGYPNEQYF
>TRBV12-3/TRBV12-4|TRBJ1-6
CASTGDSGDSPLHF
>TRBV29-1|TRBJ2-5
CSVRTPLLGTQYF
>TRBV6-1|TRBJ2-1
CASSLLPGQGSNEQFF